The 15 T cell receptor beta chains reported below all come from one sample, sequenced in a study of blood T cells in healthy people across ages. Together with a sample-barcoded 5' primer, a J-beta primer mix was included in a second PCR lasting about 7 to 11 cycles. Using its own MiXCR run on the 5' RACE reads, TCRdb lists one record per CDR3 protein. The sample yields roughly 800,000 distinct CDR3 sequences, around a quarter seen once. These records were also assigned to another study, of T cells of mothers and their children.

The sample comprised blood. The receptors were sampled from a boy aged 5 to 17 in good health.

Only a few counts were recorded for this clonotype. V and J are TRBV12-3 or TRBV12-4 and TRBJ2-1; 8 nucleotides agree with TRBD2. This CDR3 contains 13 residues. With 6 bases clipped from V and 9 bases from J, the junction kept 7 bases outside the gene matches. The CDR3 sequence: CASSRRGAGEQFF. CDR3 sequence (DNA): TGTGCCAGCAGCAGGCGGGGGGCGGGTGAGCAGTTCTTC.

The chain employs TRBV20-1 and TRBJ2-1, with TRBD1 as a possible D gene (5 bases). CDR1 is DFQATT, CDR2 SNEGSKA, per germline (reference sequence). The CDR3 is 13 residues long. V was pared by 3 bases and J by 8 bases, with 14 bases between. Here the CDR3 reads CSARLSPRDEQFF. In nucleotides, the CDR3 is TGCAGTGCTAGGCTGTCCCCCAGGGATGAGCAGTTCTTC.

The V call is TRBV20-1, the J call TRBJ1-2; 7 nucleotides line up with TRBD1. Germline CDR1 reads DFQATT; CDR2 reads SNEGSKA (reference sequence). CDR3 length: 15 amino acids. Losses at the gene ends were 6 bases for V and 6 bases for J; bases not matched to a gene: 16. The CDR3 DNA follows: TGCAGTGCATCGACAGGGTCGGTTGGGGGAAATGGCTACACCTTC. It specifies CSASTGSVGGNGYTF.

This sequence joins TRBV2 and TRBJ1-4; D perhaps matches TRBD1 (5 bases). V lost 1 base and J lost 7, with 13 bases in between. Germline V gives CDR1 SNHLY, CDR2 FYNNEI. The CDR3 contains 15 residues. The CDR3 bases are TGTGCCAGCAGTGAAGAAGGGGATTACGGTGAAAAACTGTTTTTT. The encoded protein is CASSEEGDYGEKLFF.

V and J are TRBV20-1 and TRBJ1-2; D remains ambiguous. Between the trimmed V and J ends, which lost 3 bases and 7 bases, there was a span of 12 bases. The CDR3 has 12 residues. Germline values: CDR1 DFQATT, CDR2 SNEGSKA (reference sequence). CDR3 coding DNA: TGCAGTGCTAGGGGTCTCTCGGGTGGCTACACCTTC. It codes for CSARGLSGGYTF.

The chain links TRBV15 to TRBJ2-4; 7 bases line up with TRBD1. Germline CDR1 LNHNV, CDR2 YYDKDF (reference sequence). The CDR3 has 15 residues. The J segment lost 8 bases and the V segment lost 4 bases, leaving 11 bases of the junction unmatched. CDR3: CATSTRDRKRDIQYF. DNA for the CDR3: TGTGCCACCAGCACCCGGGACAGAAAAAGGGACATTCAGTACTTC.

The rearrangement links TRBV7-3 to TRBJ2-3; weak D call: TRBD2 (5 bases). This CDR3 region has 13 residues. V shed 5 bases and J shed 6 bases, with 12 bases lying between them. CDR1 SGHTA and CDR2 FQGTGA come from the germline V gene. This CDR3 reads CASSPVTRDTQYF. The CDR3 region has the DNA TGTGCCAGCAGCCCCGTTACTAGGGATACGCAGTATTTT.

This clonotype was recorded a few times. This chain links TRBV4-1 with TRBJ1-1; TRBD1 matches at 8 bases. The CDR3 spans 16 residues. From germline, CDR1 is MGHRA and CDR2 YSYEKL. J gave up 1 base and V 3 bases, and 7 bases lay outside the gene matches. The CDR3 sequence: CASSHYTGTGNTEAFF. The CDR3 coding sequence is TGCGCCAGCAGCCATTACACCGGGACAGGGAACACTGAAGCTTTCTTT.

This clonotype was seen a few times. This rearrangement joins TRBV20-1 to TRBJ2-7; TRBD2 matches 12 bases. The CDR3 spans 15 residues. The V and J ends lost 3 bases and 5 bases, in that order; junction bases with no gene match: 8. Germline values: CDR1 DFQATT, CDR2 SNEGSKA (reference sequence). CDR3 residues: CSARRLAGGPNEQYF. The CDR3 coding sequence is TGCAGTGCTAGGAGGCTAGCGGGGGGGCCGAACGAGCAGTACTTC.

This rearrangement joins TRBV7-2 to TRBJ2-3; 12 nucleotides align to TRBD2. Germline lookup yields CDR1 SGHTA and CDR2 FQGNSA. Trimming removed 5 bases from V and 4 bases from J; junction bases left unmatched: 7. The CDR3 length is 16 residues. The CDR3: CASSVPLAGGADTQYF. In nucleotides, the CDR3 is TGTGCCAGCAGCGTACCCCTAGCGGGAGGGGCAGATACGCAGTATTTT.

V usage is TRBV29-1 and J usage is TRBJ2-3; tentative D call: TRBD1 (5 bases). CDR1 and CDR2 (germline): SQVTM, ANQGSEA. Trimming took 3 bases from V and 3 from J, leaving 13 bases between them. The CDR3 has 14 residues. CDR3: CSVESRVSTDTQYF. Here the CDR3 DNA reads TGCAGCGTTGAGTCCAGGGTTAGTACAGATACGCAGTATTTT.

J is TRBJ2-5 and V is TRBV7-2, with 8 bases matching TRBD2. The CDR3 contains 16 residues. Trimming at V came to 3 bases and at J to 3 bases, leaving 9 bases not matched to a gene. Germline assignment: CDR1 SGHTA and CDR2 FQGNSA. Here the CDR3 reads CASSFFVGGAEETQYF. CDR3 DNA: TGTGCCAGCAGCTTTTTCGTCGGGGGGGCGGAAGAGACCCAGTACTTC.

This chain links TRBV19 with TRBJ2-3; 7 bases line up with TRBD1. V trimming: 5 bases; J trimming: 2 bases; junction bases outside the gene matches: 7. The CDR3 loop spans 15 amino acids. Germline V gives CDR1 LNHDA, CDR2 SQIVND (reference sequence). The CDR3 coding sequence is TGTGCCAGTAGTCCCTCGGACAGGATCACAGATACGCAGTATTTT. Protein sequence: CASSPSDRITDTQYF.

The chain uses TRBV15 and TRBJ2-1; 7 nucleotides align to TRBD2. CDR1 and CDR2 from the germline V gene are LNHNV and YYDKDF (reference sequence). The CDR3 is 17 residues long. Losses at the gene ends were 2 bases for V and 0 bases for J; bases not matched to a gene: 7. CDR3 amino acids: CATSRSGTSSSYNEQFF. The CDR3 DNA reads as TGTGCCACCAGCAGAAGCGGGACTTCGAGCTCCTACAATGAGCAGTTCTTC.

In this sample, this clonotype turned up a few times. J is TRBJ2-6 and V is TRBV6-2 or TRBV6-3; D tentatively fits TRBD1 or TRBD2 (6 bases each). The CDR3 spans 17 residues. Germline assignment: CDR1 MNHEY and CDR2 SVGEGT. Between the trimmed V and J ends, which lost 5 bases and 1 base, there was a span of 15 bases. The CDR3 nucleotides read TGTGCCAGCAGTCCGCGGGACACCCTATCTGGGGCCAACGTCCTGACTTTC. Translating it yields CASSPRDTLSGANVLTF.